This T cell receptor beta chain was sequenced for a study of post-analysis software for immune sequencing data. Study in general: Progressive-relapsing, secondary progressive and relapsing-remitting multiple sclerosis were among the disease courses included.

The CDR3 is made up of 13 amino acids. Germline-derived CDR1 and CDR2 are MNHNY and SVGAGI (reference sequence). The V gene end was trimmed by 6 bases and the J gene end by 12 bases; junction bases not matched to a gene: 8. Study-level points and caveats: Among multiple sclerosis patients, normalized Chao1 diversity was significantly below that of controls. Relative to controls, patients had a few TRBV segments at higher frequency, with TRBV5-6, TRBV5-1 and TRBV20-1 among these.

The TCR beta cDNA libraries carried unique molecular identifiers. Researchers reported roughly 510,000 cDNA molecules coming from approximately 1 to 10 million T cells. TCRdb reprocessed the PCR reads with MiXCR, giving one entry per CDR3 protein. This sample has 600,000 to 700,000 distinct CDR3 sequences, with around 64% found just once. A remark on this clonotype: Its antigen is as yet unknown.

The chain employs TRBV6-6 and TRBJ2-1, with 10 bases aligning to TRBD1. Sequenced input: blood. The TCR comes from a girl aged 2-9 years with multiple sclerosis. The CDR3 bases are TGTGCCAGCAGCTACACCGGGACAGGGGTGCAGTTCTTC. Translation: CASSYTGTGVQFF.